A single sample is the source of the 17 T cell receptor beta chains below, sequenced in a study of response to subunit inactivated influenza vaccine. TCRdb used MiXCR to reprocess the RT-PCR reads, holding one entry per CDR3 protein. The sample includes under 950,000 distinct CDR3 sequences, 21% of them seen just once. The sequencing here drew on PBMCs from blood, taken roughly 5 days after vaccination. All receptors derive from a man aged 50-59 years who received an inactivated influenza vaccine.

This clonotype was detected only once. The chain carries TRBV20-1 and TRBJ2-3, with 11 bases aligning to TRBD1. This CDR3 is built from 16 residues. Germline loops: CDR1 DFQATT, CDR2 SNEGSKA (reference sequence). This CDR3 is CSSFGTGGLDTDTQYF. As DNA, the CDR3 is TGCAGCTCGTTTGGGACAGGGGGTTTAGATACAGATACGCAGTATTTT.

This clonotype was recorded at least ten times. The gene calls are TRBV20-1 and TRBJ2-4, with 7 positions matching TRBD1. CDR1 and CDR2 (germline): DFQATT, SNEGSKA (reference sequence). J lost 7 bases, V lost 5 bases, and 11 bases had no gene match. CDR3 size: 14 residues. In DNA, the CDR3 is TGCAGTGCTCTCGACAGGGATGGTATCAACATTCAGTACTTC. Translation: CSALDRDGINIQYF.

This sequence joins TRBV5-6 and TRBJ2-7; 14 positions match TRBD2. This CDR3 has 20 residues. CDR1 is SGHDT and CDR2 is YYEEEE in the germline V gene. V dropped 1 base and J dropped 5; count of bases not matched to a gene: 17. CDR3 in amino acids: CASSLLRGLGLAGDLHEQYF. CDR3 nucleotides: TGTGCCAGCAGCTTGTTGAGGGGGCTGGGACTAGCGGGAGATCTCCACGAGCAGTACTTC.

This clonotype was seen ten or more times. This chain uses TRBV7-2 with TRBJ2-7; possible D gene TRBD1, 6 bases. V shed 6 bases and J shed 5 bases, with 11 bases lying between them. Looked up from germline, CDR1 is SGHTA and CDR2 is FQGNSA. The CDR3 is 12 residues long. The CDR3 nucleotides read TGTGCCAGCAGTAAACAGGGAAACGAGCAGTACTTC. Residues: CASSKQGNEQYF.

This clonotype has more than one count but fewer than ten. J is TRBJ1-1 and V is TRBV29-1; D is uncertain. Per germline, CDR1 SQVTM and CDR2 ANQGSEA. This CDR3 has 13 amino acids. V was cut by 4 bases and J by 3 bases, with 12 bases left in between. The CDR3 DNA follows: TGCAGCGTTGTAAGGCCAATGGACACTGAAGCTTTCTTT. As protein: CSVVRPMDTEAFF.

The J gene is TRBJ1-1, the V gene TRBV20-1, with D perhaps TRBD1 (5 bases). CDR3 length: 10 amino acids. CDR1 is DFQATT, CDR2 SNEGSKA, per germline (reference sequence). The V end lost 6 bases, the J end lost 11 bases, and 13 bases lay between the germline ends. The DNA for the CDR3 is TGCAGTGCCCCGGGGGTGAGGGCTTTCTTT. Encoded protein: CSAPGVRAFF.

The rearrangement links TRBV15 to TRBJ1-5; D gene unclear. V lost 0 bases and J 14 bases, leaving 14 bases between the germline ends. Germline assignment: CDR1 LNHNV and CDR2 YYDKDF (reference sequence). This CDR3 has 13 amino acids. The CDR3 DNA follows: TGTGCCACCAGCAGAGATCTCGGGCAGCTAAAGCATTTT. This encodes CATSRDLGQLKHF.

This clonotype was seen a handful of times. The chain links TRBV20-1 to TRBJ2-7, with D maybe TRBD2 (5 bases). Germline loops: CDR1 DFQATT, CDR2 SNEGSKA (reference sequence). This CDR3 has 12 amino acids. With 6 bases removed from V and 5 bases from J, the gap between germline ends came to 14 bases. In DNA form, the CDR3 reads TGCAGTGCCATTGACACACTAGACGAGCAGTACTTC. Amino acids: CSAIDTLDEQYF.

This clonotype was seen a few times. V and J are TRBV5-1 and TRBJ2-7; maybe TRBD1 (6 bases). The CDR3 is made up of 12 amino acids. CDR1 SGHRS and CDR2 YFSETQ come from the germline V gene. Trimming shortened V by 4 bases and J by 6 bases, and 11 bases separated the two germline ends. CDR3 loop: CASSAQGLEQYF. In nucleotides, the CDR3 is TGCGCCAGCAGCGCCCAGGGGCTCGAGCAGTACTTC. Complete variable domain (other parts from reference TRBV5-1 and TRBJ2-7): KAGVTQTPRYLIKTRGQQVTLSCSPISGHRSVSWYQQTPGQGLQFLFEYFSETQRNKGNFPGRFSGRQFSNSRSEMNVSTLELGDSALYLCASSAQGLEQYFGPGTRLTVT.

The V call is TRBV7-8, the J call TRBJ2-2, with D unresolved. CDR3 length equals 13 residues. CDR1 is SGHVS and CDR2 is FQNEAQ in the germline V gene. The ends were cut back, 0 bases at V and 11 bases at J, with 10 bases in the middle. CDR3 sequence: CASSLALTRELFF. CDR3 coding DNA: TGTGCCAGCAGCTTAGCGCTGACAAGAGAGCTGTTTTTT. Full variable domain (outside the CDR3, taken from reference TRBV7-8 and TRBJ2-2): GAGVSQSPRYKVAKRGQDVALRCDPISGHVSLFWYQQALGQGPEFLTYFQNEAQLDKSGLPSDRFFAERPEGSVSTLKIQRTQQEDSAVYLCASSLALTRELFFGEGSRLTVL.

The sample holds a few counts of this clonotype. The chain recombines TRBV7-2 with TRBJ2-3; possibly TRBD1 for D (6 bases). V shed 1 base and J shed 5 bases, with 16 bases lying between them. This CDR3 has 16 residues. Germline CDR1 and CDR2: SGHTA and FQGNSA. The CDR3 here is CASSLGWQGKGDTQYF. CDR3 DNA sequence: TGTGCCAGCAGCTTAGGGTGGCAGGGGAAGGGAGATACGCAGTATTTT.

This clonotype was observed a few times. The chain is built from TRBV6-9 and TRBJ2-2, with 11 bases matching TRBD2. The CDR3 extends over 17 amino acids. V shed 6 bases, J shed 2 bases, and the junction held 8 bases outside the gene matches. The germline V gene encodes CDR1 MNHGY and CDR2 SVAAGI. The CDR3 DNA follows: TGTGCCAGCAGATTAGCGGGAGGGAAGGGCAACACCGGGGAGCTGTTTTTT. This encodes CASRLAGGKGNTGELFF.

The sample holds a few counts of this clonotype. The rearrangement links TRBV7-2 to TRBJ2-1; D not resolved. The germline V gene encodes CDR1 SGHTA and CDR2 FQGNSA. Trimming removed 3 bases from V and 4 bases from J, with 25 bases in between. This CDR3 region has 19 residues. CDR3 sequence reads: CASSFSLTSTSRVYNEQFF. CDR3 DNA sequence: TGTGCCAGCAGCTTCAGCTTAACCTCAACCTCGCGTGTATACAATGAGCAGTTCTTC.

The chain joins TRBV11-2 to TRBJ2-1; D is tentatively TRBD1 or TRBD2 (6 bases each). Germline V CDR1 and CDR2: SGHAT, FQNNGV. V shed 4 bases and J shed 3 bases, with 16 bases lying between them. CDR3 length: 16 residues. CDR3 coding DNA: TGTGCCAGCAGCTCACGGGGGCGCTCCCGCTACAATGAGCAGTTCTTC. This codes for CASSSRGRSRYNEQFF.

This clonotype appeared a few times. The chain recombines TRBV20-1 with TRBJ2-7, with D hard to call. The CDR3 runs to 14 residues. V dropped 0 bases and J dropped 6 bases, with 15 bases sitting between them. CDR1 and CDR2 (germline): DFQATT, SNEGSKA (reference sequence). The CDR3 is CSARDIGKPIEQYF. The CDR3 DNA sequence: TGCAGTGCTAGAGATATCGGTAAACCAATCGAGCAGTACTTC.

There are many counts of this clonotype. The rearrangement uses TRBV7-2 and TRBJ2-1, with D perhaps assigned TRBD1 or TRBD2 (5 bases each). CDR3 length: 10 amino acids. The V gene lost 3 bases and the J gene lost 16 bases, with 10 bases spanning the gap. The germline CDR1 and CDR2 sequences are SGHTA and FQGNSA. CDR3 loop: CASSFGTAFF. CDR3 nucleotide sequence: TGTGCCAGCAGCTTCGGGACGGCTTTCTTC.

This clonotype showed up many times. CDR3 amino acids: CASSGGDSLNEKLFF. The CDR3 region has the DNA TGTGCCAGCAGTGGAGGAGACAGCCTAAATGAAAAACTGTTTTTT. This chain connects TRBV2 to TRBJ1-4; D is possibly TRBD1 (5 bases). The CDR3 runs to 15 residues. V was trimmed by 4 bases and J by 5 bases, leaving 14 bases between them. CDR1 is SNHLY, CDR2 FYNNEI, per germline.